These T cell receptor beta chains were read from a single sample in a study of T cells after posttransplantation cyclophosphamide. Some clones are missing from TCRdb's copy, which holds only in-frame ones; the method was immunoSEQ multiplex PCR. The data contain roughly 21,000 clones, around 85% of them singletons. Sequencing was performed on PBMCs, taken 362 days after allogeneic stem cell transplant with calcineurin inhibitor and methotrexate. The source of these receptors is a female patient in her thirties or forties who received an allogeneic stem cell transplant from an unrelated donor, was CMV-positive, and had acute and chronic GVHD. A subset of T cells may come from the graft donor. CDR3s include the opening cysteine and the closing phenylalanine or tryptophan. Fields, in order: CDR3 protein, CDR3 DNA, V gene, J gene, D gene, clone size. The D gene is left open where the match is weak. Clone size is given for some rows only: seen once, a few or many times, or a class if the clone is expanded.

CDR3aa: CASCPVQETQYF; CDR3nt: TGTGCCAGCTGTCCGGTGCAAGAGACCCAGTACTTC; v_gene: TRBV2; j_gene: TRBJ2-5; d_gene: NA; abundance: NA
CDR3aa: CASGTSGGDTQYF; CDR3nt: TGCGCCAGTGGGACTAGCGGGGGAGATACGCAGTATTTT; v_gene: TRBV5-1; j_gene: TRBJ2-3; d_gene: TRBD2; abundance: NA
CDR3aa: CASSERLAGGSDTQYF; CDR3nt: TGTGCCAGCAGTGAACGACTAGCGGGGGGCTCGGATACGCAGTATTTT; v_gene: TRBV2; j_gene: TRBJ2-3; d_gene: TRBD2; abundance: few
CDR3aa: CASSRPQGGANTGELFF; CDR3nt: TGTGCCAGCAGCCGACCGCAGGGGGGAGCGAACACCGGGGAGCTGTTTTTT; v_gene: TRBV27; j_gene: TRBJ2-2; d_gene: NA; abundance: NA
CDR3aa: CATSRGRETQYF; CDR3nt: TGTGCCACCAGCAGAGGTCGGGAGACCCAGTACTTC; v_gene: TRBV15; j_gene: TRBJ2-5; d_gene: NA; abundance: NA
CDR3aa: CASSAGLGYEQYF; CDR3nt: TGTGCCAGCAGTGCGGGATTAGGCTACGAGCAGTACTTC; v_gene: TRBV6-6; j_gene: TRBJ2-7; d_gene: NA; abundance: NA
CDR3aa: CASTGAGGSTEAFF; CDR3nt: TGCGCCAGCACAGGGGCGGGGGGGAGCACTGAAGCTTTCTTT; v_gene: TRBV5-1; j_gene: TRBJ1-1; d_gene: NA; abundance: NA
CDR3aa: CASSKPRTNYYNEQFF; CDR3nt: TGTGCCAGCAGCAAACCCCGTACTAATTACTACAATGAGCAGTTCTTC; v_gene: TRBV21-1; j_gene: TRBJ2-1; d_gene: NA; abundance: NA
CDR3aa: CASSARTGSEKLFF; CDR3nt: TGCGCCAGCAGCGCCAGGACAGGGAGTGAAAAACTGTTTTTT; v_gene: TRBV5-1; j_gene: TRBJ1-4; d_gene: TRBD1; abundance: once
CDR3aa: CAIRASEGAGGPGEQFF; CDR3nt: TGTGCCATCAGAGCCTCGGAGGGAGCGGGGGGCCCCGGGGAGCAGTTCTTC; v_gene: TRBV10-3; j_gene: TRBJ2-1; d_gene: TRBD2; abundance: once
CDR3aa: CASSQEGTSRGDEKLFF; CDR3nt: TGCGCCAGCAGCCAAGAGGGGACAAGCAGGGGGGATGAAAAACTGTTTTTT; v_gene: TRBV4-1; j_gene: TRBJ1-4; d_gene: TRBD1; abundance: NA
CDR3aa: CSVVRGNTEAFF; CDR3nt: TGCAGCGTTGTCAGGGGAAACACTGAAGCTTTCTTT; v_gene: TRBV29-1; j_gene: TRBJ1-1; d_gene: NA; abundance: NA
CDR3aa: CASSVGPGYEQYF; CDR3nt: TGTGCCAGCAGCGTAGGGCCGGGCTACGAGCAGTACTTC; v_gene: TRBV11-3; j_gene: TRBJ2-7; d_gene: NA; abundance: NA
CDR3aa: CASSSLAGQETQYF; CDR3nt: TGTGCCAGCAGTTCCCTAGCGGGGCAAGAGACCCAGTACTTC; v_gene: TRBV28; j_gene: TRBJ2-5; d_gene: TRBD2; abundance: once
CDR3aa: CASSFYVYEQYF; CDR3nt: TGTGCCAGCAGTTTCTACGTCTACGAGCAGTACTTC; v_gene: TRBV28; j_gene: TRBJ2-7; d_gene: NA; abundance: NA
CDR3aa: CASGGSYNEQFF; CDR3nt: TGTGCCAGCGGGGGGTCCTACAATGAGCAGTTCTTC; v_gene: TRBV9; j_gene: TRBJ2-1; d_gene: NA; abundance: NA
CDR3aa: CASSMGYRNEQFF; CDR3nt: TGTGCCAGTAGTATGGGGTACAGGAATGAGCAGTTCTTC; v_gene: TRBV19; j_gene: TRBJ2-1; d_gene: NA; abundance: NA
CDR3aa: CASSSYQETQYF; CDR3nt: TGCGCCAGCAGTTCGTACCAAGAGACCCAGTACTTC; v_gene: TRBV5-1; j_gene: TRBJ2-5; d_gene: NA; abundance: NA
CDR3aa: CASSPNSSPPVF; CDR3nt: TGTGCCAGCTCACCCAATTCCTCCCCACCGGTCTTT; v_gene: TRBV18; j_gene: TRBJ1-1; d_gene: NA; abundance: NA
CDR3aa: CASSPTGLQASPLHF; CDR3nt: TGCGCCAGCAGCCCCACGGGTTTGCAAGCTTCACCCCTCCACTTT; v_gene: TRBV4-3; j_gene: TRBJ1-6; d_gene: NA; abundance: NA
CDR3aa: CASSLTASMNQPQHF; CDR3nt: TGTGCCAGCAGCCTGACAGCCTCTATGAATCAGCCCCAGCATTTT; v_gene: TRBV11-2; j_gene: TRBJ1-5; d_gene: NA; abundance: NA
CDR3aa: CASSLAGTGDEKLFF; CDR3nt: TGTGCCAGCAGCCTCGCGGGGACAGGGGATGAAAAACTGTTTTTT; v_gene: TRBV9; j_gene: TRBJ1-4; d_gene: TRBD1; abundance: NA
CDR3aa: CASSPGTGVDEQFF; CDR3nt: TGTGCCAGCTCACCAGGGACAGGGGTCGATGAGCAGTTCTTC; v_gene: TRBV18; j_gene: TRBJ2-1; d_gene: TRBD1; abundance: NA
CDR3aa: CASSLWGSGYGYTF; CDR3nt: TGTGCCAGCAGTTTATGGGGGAGTGGCTATGGCTACACCTTC; v_gene: TRBV28; j_gene: TRBJ1-2; d_gene: NA; abundance: NA
CDR3aa: CASQKGAPGYTF; CDR3nt: TGTGCCAGTCAAAAGGGGGCGCCGGGCTACACCTTC; v_gene: TRBV6-6; j_gene: TRBJ1-2; d_gene: TRBD1; abundance: NA
CDR3aa: CASTARGYGYTF; CDR3nt: TGTGCCAGTACAGCGAGAGGGTATGGCTACACCTTC; v_gene: TRBV19; j_gene: TRBJ1-2; d_gene: NA; abundance: NA
CDR3aa: CASTQGYEQYF; CDR3nt: TGTGCCAGCACCCAGGGCTACGAGCAGTACTTC; v_gene: TRBV6-1; j_gene: TRBJ2-7; d_gene: NA; abundance: NA
CDR3aa: CASTRGRGETQYF; CDR3nt: TGTGCCAGCACCCGGGGGAGGGGAGAGACCCAGTACTTC; v_gene: TRBV2; j_gene: TRBJ2-5; d_gene: TRBD2; abundance: NA
CDR3aa: CASSGTQGITEAFF; CDR3nt: TGTGCCAGCAGTGGAACCCAGGGAATAACTGAAGCTTTCTTT; v_gene: TRBV2; j_gene: TRBJ1-1; d_gene: NA; abundance: NA
CDR3aa: CASSPSRQTYEQYF; CDR3nt: TGTGCCAGCAGCCCCTCGAGACAGACCTACGAGCAGTACTTC; v_gene: TRBV7-2; j_gene: TRBJ2-7; d_gene: NA; abundance: few
CDR3aa: CASRSMGQGRHEQYF; CDR3nt: TGTGCCAGCCGTTCAATGGGGCAGGGAAGGCACGAGCAGTACTTC; v_gene: TRBV27; j_gene: TRBJ2-7; d_gene: NA; abundance: NA
CDR3aa: CANSQSITRNYGYTF; CDR3nt: TGCGCCAACAGCCAATCAATCACGCGGAACTATGGCTACACCTTC; v_gene: TRBV4-1; j_gene: TRBJ1-2; d_gene: NA; abundance: NA
CDR3aa: CASRLDRTPNTEAFF; CDR3nt: TGTGCCAGCAGGCTCGACAGGACGCCGAACACTGAAGCTTTCTTT; v_gene: TRBV7-2; j_gene: TRBJ1-1; d_gene: NA; abundance: few
CDR3aa: CASSLANPLYYGYTF; CDR3nt: TGCGCCAGCAGCTTGGCTAACCCGCTGTACTATGGCTACACCTTC; v_gene: TRBV5-1; j_gene: TRBJ1-2; d_gene: NA; abundance: NA
CDR3aa: CASRARGKNTEAFF; CDR3nt: TGTGCCAGCAGAGCCCGGGGGAAGAACACTGAAGCTTTCTTT; v_gene: TRBV6-5; j_gene: TRBJ1-1; d_gene: NA; abundance: NA
CDR3aa: CASSSGTGFSYTF; CDR3nt: TGTGCCAGCAGCTCCGGGACAGGGTTTAGCTACACCTTC; v_gene: TRBV9; j_gene: TRBJ1-2; d_gene: TRBD1; abundance: NA
CDR3aa: CASSAYLEQYF; CDR3nt: TGTGCCAGCAGTGCTTATCTAGAGCAGTACTTC; v_gene: TRBV6-1; j_gene: TRBJ2-7; d_gene: NA; abundance: once
CDR3aa: CAWSVLDRGAQYF; CDR3nt: TGTGCCTGGAGTGTCCTTGACAGGGGTGCGCAGTATTTT; v_gene: TRBV30; j_gene: TRBJ2-3; d_gene: TRBD1; abundance: NA
CDR3aa: CASSSVNTGELFF; CDR3nt: TGTGCCAGCTCCTCTGTAAACACCGGGGAGCTGTTTTTT; v_gene: TRBV7-9; j_gene: TRBJ2-2; d_gene: NA; abundance: NA
CDR3aa: CASSSSQWTDTQYF; CDR3nt: TGTGCCAGCAGTTCGTCGCAGTGGACAGATACGCAGTATTTT; v_gene: TRBV27; j_gene: TRBJ2-3; d_gene: NA; abundance: NA
CDR3aa: CASSLAQINTEAFF; CDR3nt: TGCGCCAGCAGCTTGGCACAGATTAACACTGAAGCTTTCTTT; v_gene: TRBV5-1; j_gene: TRBJ1-1; d_gene: NA; abundance: NA
CDR3aa: CASSIFTEAFF; CDR3nt: TGTGCCAGTAGTATCTTCACTGAAGCTTTCTTT; v_gene: TRBV19; j_gene: TRBJ1-1; d_gene: NA; abundance: NA
CDR3aa: CASSQGGNTEAFF; CDR3nt: TGTGCCAGCAGCCAGGGAGGGAACACTGAAGCTTTCTTT; v_gene: TRBV9; j_gene: TRBJ1-1; d_gene: NA; abundance: NA
CDR3aa: CASSLWASTEAFF; CDR3nt: TGTGCCAGCAGCTTATGGGCGAGCACTGAAGCTTTCTTT; v_gene: TRBV7-9; j_gene: TRBJ1-1; d_gene: NA; abundance: NA
CDR3aa: CAISVSRTDTQYF; CDR3nt: TGTGCCATCTCCGTGAGCCGCACAGATACGCAGTATTTT; v_gene: TRBV28; j_gene: TRBJ2-3; d_gene: NA; abundance: NA
CDR3aa: CASSYDRNTEAFF; CDR3nt: TGCGCCAGCAGCTACGACAGGAACACTGAAGCTTTCTTT; v_gene: TRBV5-1; j_gene: TRBJ1-1; d_gene: NA; abundance: NA
CDR3aa: CASSLEGGDGYTF; CDR3nt: TGTGCCAGCAGCTTAGAGGGGGGGGATGGCTACACCTTC; v_gene: TRBV11-2; j_gene: TRBJ1-2; d_gene: NA; abundance: NA
CDR3aa: CASSELDYTQYF; CDR3nt: TGTGCCAGCAGTGAACTTGATTATACGCAGTATTTT; v_gene: TRBV6-5; j_gene: TRBJ2-3; d_gene: NA; abundance: NA